A selection of T cell receptor beta chains follows, all from one sample in a study of shared clonotypes between healthy human individuals. Assay used: immunoSEQ multiplex PCR; TCRdb lists only in-frame clones, some missing. The sample yields hundreds of thousands of clones, approximately 96% seen once. Input material: naive CD8+ T cells sorted from blood. All receptors come from a woman aged 25-40 years in good health. Each CDR3 is given with its conserved first and last residue. Some rows have no size entry. The others give once, few or many, or a class for an expanded clone.

-	TRBV27	TRBJ2-7	CASRGWGYEQYF
-	TRBV7-8	TRBJ2-3	CASSQRWTENTDTQYF
-	TRBV27	TRBJ2-1	CASSRVPRDEQFF
-	TRBV7-9	TRBJ1-5	CASSLAGGHQPQHF
-	TRBV11-2	TRBJ1-2	CASSLRQVGSHGYTF
-	TRBV2	TRBJ2-7	CASSSYIYEQYF
-	TRBV7-6	TRBJ2-3	CASSLAGQPPTDTQYF
-	TRBV19	TRBJ2-7	CASSGDSSYEQYF
-	TRBV27	TRBJ2-7	CASSSGTSVYEQYF
once	TRBV7-9	TRBJ1-2	CASSVQGTDGYTF
-	TRBV7-9	TRBJ2-7	CASVLAGDVEQYF